Each of the 20 T cell receptor beta chains below was sequenced from the same sample in a study of T-cell memory formation after mild COVID-19. TCRdb reprocessed the 5' RACE reads with MiXCR, giving one entry per CDR3 protein. Counted here are 270,000 or so distinct CDR3 sequences, over 15% occurring once; the ten biggest clones make up 23%. Source material: PBMCs or a T cell subset sorted from them (not recorded which). The receptors shown here come from a man younger than 30 who had mild COVID-19 (a few samples of this study predate the infection). Cell type and time point are not known.

This chain connects TRBV5-1 to TRBJ1-4; 7 nucleotides align to TRBD1. Germline V gene data show CDR1 as SGHRS and CDR2 as YFSETQ. Losses at the gene ends were 4 bases for V and 8 bases for J; bases not matched to a gene: 11. The CDR3 runs 15 residues. The CDR3 DNA reads as TGCGCCAGCAGCCCGCTGACAGGGATTGAGGAAAAACTGTTTTTT. Its translation is CASSPLTGIEEKLFF.

This clonotype was counted between two and nine times. The chain carries TRBV11-3 and TRBJ1-2; tentative D call: TRBD1 (6 bases). The CDR3 sequence is 12 residues long. Germline V gene sequence: CDR1 SGHNT, CDR2 YENEEA. Trimming removed 5 bases at V and 5 bases at J, with 9 bases between. This CDR3 reads CASSQGPYGYTF. CDR3 sequence (DNA): TGTGCCAGCAGCCAGGGGCCGTATGGCTACACCTTC.

This sequence joins TRBV12-3 or TRBV12-4 and TRBJ2-1; 11 bases align to TRBD1. The CDR3 runs to 13 residues. V was pared by 6 bases and J by 12 bases, with 7 bases of the junction left unmatched. CDR3 region: CASSPRTGGRQFF. CDR3 sequence (DNA): TGTGCCAGCAGCCCTAGGACAGGGGGCAGGCAGTTCTTC.

The chain couples TRBV12-3 or TRBV12-4 to TRBJ1-4, with a possible D match to TRBD1 (6 bases). Trimming cost V 6 bases and J 8 bases, with 22 bases left between them. This CDR3 is 16 amino acids long. CDR3 nucleotide sequence: TGTGCCAGCAGCCCCTCGTGGGCAGGGGCGAACGAAAAACTGTTTTTT. As protein: CASSPSWAGANEKLFF.

This chain joins TRBV4-3 and TRBJ1-4, with D hard to call. CDR3 length: 15 residues. The germline CDR1 and CDR2 sequences are LGHNA and YSLEER. The ends were cut back, 0 bases at V and 4 bases at J, with 9 bases in the middle. The CDR3 region has the DNA TGCGCCAGCAGCCAAGATATCGGCCTTAATGAAAAACTGTTTTTT. It encodes CASSQDIGLNEKLFF.

The chain has TRBV6-2 or TRBV6-3 and TRBJ1-5; 10 nucleotides line up with TRBD1. The CDR3 extends over 16 amino acids. The germline gives CDR1 MNHEY, CDR2 SVGEGT. Losses at the gene ends were 5 bases for V and 6 bases for J; bases not matched to a gene: 10. The CDR3 DNA follows: TGTGCCAGCAGTCGCCTGACAGGGGGCTTAGCTCAGCCCCAGCATTTT. It codes for CASSRLTGGLAQPQHF.

This clonotype has just a few counts. Germline and junction disagree at one end, which may indicate a read error. The chain carries TRBV12-3 or TRBV12-4 and TRBJ2-7; 8 nucleotides align to TRBD1. The CDR3 totals 15 residues. CDR3 residues: CASSLARGPTYEQYF. DNA of the CDR3: TGTGCCAGCAGTCTAGCCAGGGGGCCTACCTACGAGCAGTACTTC.

The chain has TRBV20-1 and TRBJ2-5; D may correspond to TRBD1 or TRBD2 (5 bases each). CDR1 DFQATT and CDR2 SNEGSKA come from the germline V gene (reference sequence). This CDR3 has 14 amino acids. V dropped 3 bases and J dropped 2 bases, with 13 bases sitting between them. Here the CDR3 DNA reads TGCAGTGCTAGTGTCGGGGCAAAACAAGAGACCCAGTACTTC. Its protein is CSASVGAKQETQYF.

The J gene is TRBJ1-3, the V gene TRBV2, with no clear D. CDR1 SNHLY and CDR2 FYNNEI come from the germline V gene. Trimming removed 11 bases from V and 0 bases from J, with 11 bases in between. CDR3 length equals 13 residues. The CDR3 DNA is TGTGCCGGAAGACTGAGCTCTGGAAACACCATATATTTT. Its protein is CAGRLSSGNTIYF.

In this sample, this clonotype turned up a few times. A much bigger clone sits one base away, suggesting this may be a read error. V usage is TRBV2 and J usage is TRBJ2-1; D gene ambiguous. The CDR3 loop spans 11 amino acids. V was cut by 7 bases and J by 2 bases, with 3 bases left in between. Per the germline V gene, CDR1 is SNHLY and CDR2 is FYNNEI. The CDR3 protein is CASTPYNEQFF. The CDR3 DNA sequence: TGTGCCAGCACCCCCTACAATGAGCAGTTCTTC.

The V and J genes are TRBV29-1 and TRBJ1-1; no clear D. The CDR3 has 13 residues. Trimming removed 8 bases from V and 4 bases from J, with 17 bases in between. Looked up from germline, CDR1 is SQVTM and CDR2 is ANQGSEA. The DNA of the CDR3 is TGCAGCCTCGACCTGAGCGGTGGCACTGAAGCTTTCTTT. Protein product: CSLDLSGGTEAFF. The variable domain in full, completed from reference TRBV29-1 and TRBJ1-1, reads SAVISQKPSRDICQRGTSLTIQCQVDSQVTMMFWYRQQPGQSLTLIATANQGSEATYESGFVIDKFPISRPNLTFSTLTVSNMSPEDSSIYLCSLDLSGGTEAFFGQGTRLTVV.

This clonotype was recorded a few times. The chain joins TRBV7-2 to TRBJ2-3; D may match TRBD1 or TRBD2 (5 bases each). The CDR3 consists of 13 residues. Germline V gene sequence: CDR1 SGHTA, CDR2 FQGNSA. V lost 6 bases to trimming and J lost 0 bases, with 7 bases between them. CDR3 sequence: CASRGVSTDTQYF. The CDR3 DNA reads as TGTGCCAGCAGGGGGGTTAGCACAGATACGCAGTATTTT.

The V gene is TRBV20-1, the J gene TRBJ2-7; D is uncertain. From germline, CDR1 is DFQATT and CDR2 SNEGSKA (reference sequence). CDR3 size: 12 residues. V was cut by 2 bases and J by 3 bases, with 8 bases left in between. CDR3 protein: CSARRGDYEQYF. CDR3 sequence (DNA): TGCAGTGCTAGACGTGGGGACTACGAGCAGTACTTC.

This clonotype was picked up a small number of times. The V and J genes are TRBV12-3 or TRBV12-4 and TRBJ2-3, with 10 bases fitting TRBD2. The CDR3 totals 19 residues. J lost 1 base, V lost 0 bases, and 10 bases had no gene match. DNA of the CDR3: TGTGCCAGCAGTTTAGCGGCTCGGGGGCTAGCGGGGGGCACAGATACGCAGTATTTT. Translating gives CASSLAARGLAGGTDTQYF.

This sequence joins TRBV27 and TRBJ1-1; 7 positions agree with TRBD1. With 8 bases clipped from V and 4 bases from J, the junction kept 19 bases outside the gene matches. This CDR3 region has 17 residues. The germline CDR1 and CDR2 sequences are MNHEY and SMNVEV (reference sequence). The CDR3 region is CASFTAGGFGGATEAFF. The CDR3 DNA reads as TGTGCCAGCTTCACAGCAGGGGGTTTCGGGGGCGCCACTGAAGCTTTCTTT.

The genes are TRBV7-8 and TRBJ2-7; D is perhaps TRBD1 or TRBD2 (5 bases each). Germline V CDR1 and CDR2: SGHVS, FQNEAQ. This CDR3 has 16 residues. V lost 1 base and J 3 bases, leaving 16 bases between the germline ends. The CDR3 loop is CASSLESTGLLYEQYF. The CDR3 DNA sequence: TGTGCCAGCAGCTTAGAATCGACGGGGCTCCTCTACGAGCAGTACTTC.

CDR3 sequence: CASSFGGGVWGETQYF. Here the CDR3 DNA reads TGTGCCAGCAGTTTCGGGGGGGGCGTCTGGGGAGAGACCCAGTACTTC. The chain employs TRBV6-2 or TRBV6-3 and TRBJ2-5, with TRBD2 matching over 8 bases. CDR1 MNHEY and CDR2 SVGEGT come from the germline V gene. The CDR3 is made up of 16 amino acids. The trim removed 4 bases at V and 4 bases at J, leaving 11 bases unmatched.

This clonotype was counted only a few times. The rearrangement joins TRBV24-1 to TRBJ2-5, with 9 nucleotides matching TRBD2. The CDR3 spans 17 residues. Germline loops: CDR1 KGHDR, CDR2 SFDVKD. V trimming: 6 bases; J trimming: 5 bases; junction bases outside the gene matches: 15. CDR3 nucleotides: TGTGCCACCAGTCTAGGTGGCGGGGGGGCTCATGAGGAGACCCAGTACTTC. Translating gives CATSLGGGGAHEETQYF.

Only a few counts were recorded for this clonotype. The rearrangement joins TRBV4-3 to TRBJ2-3, with D possibly being TRBD2 (6 bases). The V and J ends lost 1 base and 5 bases respectively, with 7 bases between them. The CDR3 totals 13 residues. CDR1 and CDR2 (germline): LGHNA, YSLEER. CDR3 nucleotide sequence: TGCGCCAGCAGCCAAGGACTAGTAGATACGCAGTATTTT. Translation gives CASSQGLVDTQYF.

This chain links TRBV4-1 with TRBJ2-7, with 7 bases aligning to TRBD1. In germline, CDR1 is MGHRA, CDR2 YSYEKL. The CDR3 consists of 16 residues. The trim removed 1 base at V and 4 bases at J, leaving 10 bases unmatched. CDR3 sequence: CASSQGPVGTAYEQYF. The CDR3 coding sequence is TGCGCCAGCAGCCAAGGTCCCGTGGGGACAGCTTACGAGCAGTACTTC.